These 23 T cell receptor beta chains were sequenced from one sample in a study of siplizumab effects on memory and regulatory T cells. Sequencing used immunoSEQ multiplex PCR; TCRdb keeps in-frame clones, though not all of them. The sample lists about 120,000 clones; approximately 94% were seen once. The sample was non-Treg CD4+ T cells sorted from blood. The receptors were sampled from a human donor in good health.

The CDR3 sequence: CASSYSGTTPYGYTF. In nucleotides, the CDR3 is TGTGCCAGCAGTTACTCAGGGACCACTCCATATGGCTACACCTTC. This sequence joins TRBV6-5 and TRBJ1-2; TRBD1 is a possible D gene (5 bases). This CDR3 spans 15 amino acids. Germline V gives CDR1 MNHEY, CDR2 SVGAGI. V gave up 0 bases and J gave up 5 bases, with 13 bases separating them.

The chain couples TRBV5-6 to TRBJ2-3; a weak D match, TRBD1 (6 bases). Looked up from germline, CDR1 is SGHDT and CDR2 is YYEEEE. The ends were cut back, 4 bases at V and 4 bases at J, with 16 bases in the middle. This CDR3 is 15 amino acids long. CDR3 protein: CASSPGQLVPDTQYF. The DNA for the CDR3 is TGTGCCAGCAGCCCAGGACAGCTCGTACCAGATACGCAGTATTTT.

This clone is a singleton in its sample. V and J are TRBV6-5 and TRBJ2-7, with D possibly matching TRBD1 (6 bases). The CDR3 is 14 residues long. The germline V and J ends were trimmed by 5 bases and 0 bases, with 11 bases remaining between them. Germline V gives CDR1 MNHEY, CDR2 SVGAGI. The CDR3 here is CASSPTGSSYEQYF. The CDR3 DNA reads as TGTGCCAGCAGTCCAACAGGGAGCTCCTACGAGCAGTACTTC.

This sequence joins TRBV19 and TRBJ1-1; possibly TRBD1 for D (5 bases). This CDR3 has 15 amino acids. Germline V gene sequence: CDR1 LNHDA, CDR2 SQIVND (reference sequence). V was pared by 5 bases and J by 1 base, with 14 bases between. DNA of the CDR3: TGTGCCAGTAGTTTGGGGACGTTAGCGAACACTGAAGCTTTCTTT. It translates to CASSLGTLANTEAFF. Full variable domain (missing parts from reference TRBV19 and TRBJ1-1): DGGITQSPKYLFRKEGQNVTLSCEQNLNHDAMYWYRQDPGQGLRLIYYSQIVNDFQKGDIAEGYSVSREKKESFPLTVTSAQKNPTAFYLCASSLGTLANTEAFFGQGTRLTVV.

CDR3 nucleotides: TGTGCCAGCAGCTTAGGCGGGAGATCCTCCTACGAGCAGTACTTC. Protein sequence: CASSLGGRSSYEQYF. The chain uses TRBV7-2 and TRBJ2-7; 7 bases fit TRBD2. The CDR3 runs 15 residues. With V trimmed by 1 base and J by 0 bases, 3 bases remained unmatched. The germline CDR1 and CDR2 sequences are SGHTA and FQGNSA.

V and J are TRBV2 and TRBJ1-1, with D perhaps matching TRBD1 (5 bases). The CDR3 runs 14 residues. V was shortened by 2 bases and J by 4 bases, with 11 bases between the two germline ends. Germline assignment: CDR1 SNHLY and CDR2 FYNNEI. The CDR3 sequence is CASSESGQGTEAFF. As DNA, the CDR3 is TGTGCCAGCAGTGAATCGGGGCAGGGCACTGAAGCTTTCTTT.

V gene TRBV5-4 combines with J gene TRBJ2-7; either TRBD1 or TRBD2 may supply D (5 bases each). Germline CDR1 and CDR2: SGHNT and YYREEE (reference sequence). V lost 0 bases to trimming and J lost 2 bases, with 9 bases between them. This CDR3 contains 14 residues. The CDR3 is CASSLAGGTYEQYF. The CDR3 DNA reads TGTGCCAGCAGCTTGGCTGGGGGAACCTACGAGCAGTACTTC.

This chain links TRBV29-1 with TRBJ1-3; D remains ambiguous. The length of the CDR3 is 13 residues. The germline V gene encodes CDR1 SQVTM and CDR2 ANQGSEA. V was cut by 2 bases and J by 4 bases, with 9 bases left in between. CDR3 nucleotide sequence: TGCAGCGTTGAACTCGGTTCGGGAAACACCATATATTTT. Translated, it gives CSVELGSGNTIYF. Full variable domain (remainder filled in from reference TRBV29-1 and TRBJ1-3): SAVISQKPSRDICQRGTSLTIQCQVDSQVTMMFWYRQQPGQSLTLIATANQGSEATYESGFVIDKFPISRPNLTFSTLTVSNMSPEDSSIYLCSVELGSGNTIYFGEGSWLTVV.

The V gene is TRBV7-9, the J gene TRBJ2-5; D tentatively fits TRBD1 or TRBD2 (5 bases each). The germline CDR1 and CDR2 sequences are SEHNR and FQNEAQ (reference sequence). The CDR3 sequence is 15 residues long. V lost 5 bases, J lost 11 bases, and 24 bases lay in between. CDR3 nucleotide sequence: TGTGCCAGCAGCAGAGCGGACGCTCGCCCCAGGGAGCAGTACTTC. Protein sequence: CASSRADARPREQYF. Complete variable domain (other parts from reference TRBV7-9 and TRBJ2-5): DTGVSQNPRHKITKRGQNVTFRCDPISEHNRLYWYRQTLGQGPEFLTYFQNEAQLEKSRLLSDRFSAERPKGSFSTLEIQRTEQGDSAMYLCASSRADARPREQYFGPGTRLLVL.

The chain uses TRBV4-2 and TRBJ2-3, with D perhaps given as TRBD1 or TRBD2 (5 bases each). Trimming cost V 0 bases and J 0 bases, with 16 bases left between them. The CDR3 runs to 18 residues. Per the germline V gene, CDR1 is LGHNA and CDR2 is YNFKEQ. In DNA form, the CDR3 reads TGTGCCAGCAGCCAAGACGGACAAAGCGGTCGGAGCACAGATACGCAGTATTTT. Its protein product is CASSQDGQSGRSTDTQYF.

The CDR3 region is CAIGQDTYEQYF. DNA for the CDR3: TGTGCCATCGGACAGGACACCTACGAGCAGTACTTC. This chain joins TRBV10-3 and TRBJ2-7; the match to TRBD1 covers 7 bases. CDR1 is ENHRY, CDR2 SYGVKD, per germline. The J segment lost 2 bases and the V segment lost 8 bases, leaving 3 bases of the junction unmatched. CDR3 length: 12 residues.

This clone was counted once. J is TRBJ2-1 and V is TRBV27; 7 bases map to TRBD2. The CDR3 sequence is 15 residues long. Trimming at V came to 5 bases and at J to 8 bases, leaving 12 bases not matched to a gene. The germline V gene has CDR1 MNHEY and CDR2 SMNVEV (reference sequence). CDR3 sequence: CASSPRLAPWDEQFF. The CDR3 coding sequence is TGTGCCAGCAGTCCGAGACTAGCTCCTTGGGATGAGCAGTTCTTC.

This chain links TRBV7-6 with TRBJ2-7; D uncertain. The V gene's germline CDR1 is SGHVS and CDR2 FNYEAQ. Trimming took off 0 bases at V and 0 bases at J, with 6 bases between the two ends. The CDR3 totals 14 residues. CDR3 residues: CASSLADGSYEQYF. The CDR3 DNA reads as TGTGCCAGCAGCTTAGCGGACGGCTCCTACGAGCAGTACTTC.

This chain's CDR3 is CASSLSGYEQYF. As DNA, the CDR3 is TGTGCCAGCAGTTTATCAGGGTACGAGCAGTACTTC. V is TRBV27 and J is TRBJ2-7; D gene ambiguous. The CDR3 is 12 residues long. Trimming took 0 bases from V and 4 from J, leaving 4 bases between them. The V gene's germline CDR1 is MNHEY and CDR2 SMNVEV (reference sequence).

The V gene is TRBV6-1, the J gene TRBJ1-2; tentatively, D is TRBD1 (5 bases). Trimming pared 6 bases from V and 1 base from J, leaving 12 bases between. This CDR3 has 14 residues. The germline gives CDR1 MNHNS, CDR2 SASEGT. The CDR3 region has the DNA TGTGCCAGCAGCACATCCAGGGATAACTATGGCTACACCTTC. Translating it yields CASSTSRDNYGYTF.

This chain links TRBV19 with TRBJ1-2; D is possibly TRBD1 (5 bases). The CDR3 extends over 13 amino acids. Trimming took 2 bases from V and 4 from J, leaving 8 bases between them. Germline-derived CDR1 and CDR2 are LNHDA and SQIVND (reference sequence). The CDR3: CASSIKGTYGYTF. As DNA, the CDR3 is TGTGCCAGTAGTATAAAAGGGACCTATGGCTACACCTTC.

This CDR3 is CASSLLRNTIYF. The CDR3 DNA is TGTGCCAGCAGCCTTTTGAGGAACACCATATATTTT. The chain employs TRBV5-8 and TRBJ1-3; no definite D call. V was trimmed by 4 bases and J by 7 bases, leaving 9 bases between them. There are 12 residues in the CDR3. Germline assignment: CDR1 SGHTS and CDR2 YDEGEE.

V usage is TRBV7-2 and J usage is TRBJ1-2; D is uncertain. This CDR3 is built from 12 residues. Germline CDR1 reads SGHTA; CDR2 reads FQGNSA. V was clipped by 5 bases and J by 3 bases, with 7 bases between them. CDR3: CASSATHYGYTF. Written as DNA, the CDR3 is TGTGCCAGCAGCGCGACACACTATGGCTACACCTTC.

The V call is TRBV29-1, the J call TRBJ2-2; TRBD1 aligns across 8 bases. Trimming removed 7 bases from V and 4 bases from J; junction bases left unmatched: 11. The CDR3 is 15 residues long. The germline V gene encodes CDR1 SQVTM and CDR2 ANQGSEA. The CDR3 DNA sequence: TGCAGCGCTTACAGGGGGGCGAGGTCCACCGGGGAGCTGTTTTTT. Translating it yields CSAYRGARSTGELFF.

The J gene is TRBJ2-2, the V gene TRBV19; a possible D gene is TRBD2 (7 bases). This CDR3 spans 17 amino acids. V lost 5 bases and J 5 bases, leaving 21 bases between the germline ends. Germline CDR1 and CDR2: LNHDA and SQIVND (reference sequence). The CDR3 reads CASSPIGGRAKTGELFF. In DNA form, the CDR3 reads TGTGCCAGTAGTCCCATAGGGGGGAGGGCCAAAACCGGGGAGCTGTTTTTT.

This rearrangement joins TRBV7-2 to TRBJ2-7, with D uncertain. From germline, CDR1 is SGHTA and CDR2 FQGNSA. V was cut by 5 bases and J by 7 bases, with 21 bases left in between. This CDR3 spans 15 amino acids. The CDR3 reads CASSLPPDPPGEQYF. CDR3 DNA: TGTGCCAGCAGCCTCCCCCCGGACCCGCCTGGTGAGCAGTACTTC.

This clone has only a few counts. V and J are TRBV19 and TRBJ1-2, with D possibly TRBD1 on 6 matching bases. The CDR3 is 15 amino acids. The germline CDR1 and CDR2 sequences are LNHDA and SQIVND (reference sequence). V was clipped by 5 bases and J by 13 bases, with 26 bases between them. CDR3 in DNA: TGTGCCAGTAGTGCCCGAGACAGGTCGGTTTCTCTTCCCACCTTC. It codes for CASSARDRSVSLPTF. Together with reference TRBV19 and TRBJ1-2, the CDR3 gives the full variable domain: DGGITQSPKYLFRKEGQNVTLSCEQNLNHDAMYWYRQDPGQGLRLIYYSQIVNDFQKGDIAEGYSVSREKKESFPLTVTSAQKNPTAFYLCASSARDRSVSLPTFGSGTRLTVV.

V usage is TRBV9 and J usage is TRBJ2-2; no clear D gene. The CDR3 loop spans 15 amino acids. V lost 4 bases and J 4 bases, leaving 14 bases between the germline ends. CDR1 is SGDLS, CDR2 YYNGEE, per germline. CDR3 coding DNA: TGTGCCAGCAGCCTCCGGACGATGAGCACCGGGGAGCTGTTTTTT. As protein: CASSLRTMSTGELFF.